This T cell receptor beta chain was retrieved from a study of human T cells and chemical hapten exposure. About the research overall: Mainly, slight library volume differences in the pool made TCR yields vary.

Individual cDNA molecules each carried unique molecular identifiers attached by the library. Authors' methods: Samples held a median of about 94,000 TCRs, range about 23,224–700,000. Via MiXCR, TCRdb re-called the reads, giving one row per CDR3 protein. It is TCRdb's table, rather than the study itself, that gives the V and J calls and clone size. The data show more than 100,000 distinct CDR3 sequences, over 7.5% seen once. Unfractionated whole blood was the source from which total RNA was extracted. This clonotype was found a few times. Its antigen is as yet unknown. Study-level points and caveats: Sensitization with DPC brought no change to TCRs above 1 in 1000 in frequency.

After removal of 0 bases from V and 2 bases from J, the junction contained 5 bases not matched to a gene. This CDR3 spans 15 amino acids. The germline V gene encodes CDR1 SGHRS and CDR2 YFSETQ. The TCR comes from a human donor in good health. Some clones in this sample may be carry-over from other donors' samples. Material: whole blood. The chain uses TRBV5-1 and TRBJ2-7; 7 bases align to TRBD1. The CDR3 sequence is CASSLVQGETYEQYF. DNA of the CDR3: TGCGCCAGCAGCTTGGTCCAGGGGGAAACCTACGAGCAGTACTTC.